A selection of T cell receptor beta chains follows, all from one sample in a study of coeliac disease. Only in-frame clones appear in the TCRdb table, and some are missing; sequencing was by immunoSEQ multiplex PCR. The table includes around 800 clones, 64% detected once. The specimen sequenced was intraepithelial lymphocytes from the gut. These receptors came from a man older than 75 without celiac disease. Both conserved end residues are part of each CDR3. Fields, in order: J gene, D gene, clone size, V gene, CDR3 DNA, CDR3 protein. A D gene is named only where the DNA matches it firmly. Clone size is given for some rows only: seen once, a few or many times, or a class if the clone is expanded.

TRBJ2-3	TRBD1	NA	TRBV11-2	TGTGCCAGCAGCCCTCCGGGACAGCGTACAGATACGCAGTATTTT	CASSPPGQRTDTQYF
TRBJ1-2	NA	NA	TRBV11-2	TGTGCCAGCAGCTTAGTTTCTTCAACGTACGGCGGTGGCTACACCTTC	CASSLVSSTYGGGYTF
TRBJ1-4	NA	NA	TRBV4-3	TGCGCCAGCAGCCAAGTCCTCTCAACTAATGAAAAACTGTTTTTT	CASSQVLSTNEKLFF
TRBJ2-5	TRBD2	NA	TRBV6-5	TGTGCCAGCAGTTACGTGGGCGGGGGGGCCACGAAGACCCAGTACTTC	CASSYVGGGATKTQYF
TRBJ1-4	TRBD1	NA	TRBV7-6	TGTGCCAGCAGTTCCGGGACAGGGGAAGGGAAACTGTTTTTT	CASSSGTGEGKLFF
TRBJ2-7	NA	NA	TRBV4-1	TGCGCCAGCAGCCAAGCGGGAGAAGGTGGCGAGCAGTACTTC	CASSQAGEGGEQYF
TRBJ2-3	TRBD2	few	TRBV5-4	TGTGCCAGCAGCTTCATGTCCTCTAGCGGGAGTAACTTAGATACGCAGTATTTT	CASSFMSSSGSNLDTQYF
TRBJ2-1	TRBD2	few	TRBV13	TGTGCCAGCAGCTTCTTACTAGCGGGGGGTGTCAATGAGCAGTTCTTC	CASSFLLAGGVNEQFF
TRBJ2-3	NA	NA	TRBV5-4	TGTGCCAGCAGCTTGCTCGGGAAAGATACGCAGTATTTT	CASSLLGKDTQYF
TRBJ1-4	TRBD1	NA	TRBV5-4	TGTGCCAGCAGCCAAGACAGGGGGTCTGAAAAACTGTTTTTT	CASSQDRGSEKLFF
TRBJ2-7	TRBD2	NA	TRBV5-1	TGCGCCAGCAGCTTGGAGACTAGCGGGAGTGGGGAGCAGTACTTC	CASSLETSGSGEQYF
TRBJ2-3	NA	NA	TRBV19	TGTGCCAGTAGTGTTAAACTAGGGAACACAGATACGCAGTATTTT	CASSVKLGNTDTQYF
TRBJ1-1	NA	NA	TRBV6-1	TGTGCCAGCAGTGAAGTCGGCAGTGGGGGGAAAGCTTTCTTT	CASSEVGSGGKAFF
TRBJ2-6	TRBD1	NA	TRBV6-4	TGTGCCAGCAGTCACAGGGGCTCTGGGGCCAACGTCCTGACTTTC	CASSHRGSGANVLTF
TRBJ1-1	NA	NA	TRBV7-2	TGTGCCAGCAGCTTATATCAGGGGACTGAAGCTTTCTTT	CASSLYQGTEAFF
TRBJ2-3	TRBD2	once	TRBV27	TGTGCCAGCAGTCCCTGGGGGACTAGCGGCACAGATACGCAGTATTTT	CASSPWGTSGTDTQYF
TRBJ2-5	TRBD2	NA	TRBV15	TGTGCCACCAGCAGTCTAGCGGTAGAGACCCAGTACTTC	CATSSLAVETQYF
TRBJ2-6	NA	NA	TRBV10-1	TGCGCCAGGATCGCACAAAGTCGGGCCAACGTCCTGACTTTC	CARIAQSRANVLTF
TRBJ1-1	NA	NA	TRBV28	TGTGCCAGCAGCGAGCTGCAGGGTAACACTGAAGCTTTCTTT	CASSELQGNTEAFF
TRBJ2-1	NA	NA	TRBV19	TGTGCCAGTAGTATAGATAGATCGGTCAGGGCCGGTGAGCAGTTCTTC	CASSIDRSVRAGEQFF
TRBJ2-7	NA	NA	TRBV11-2	TGTGCCAGCAGCTTAGAGGGCACCCCTGGGCGCGAGCAGTACTTC	CASSLEGTPGREQYF
TRBJ1-2	TRBD1	once	TRBV7-2	TGTGCCAGCAGCTCGACAGGGGGCAAAGCATACGGCTATGGCTACACCTTC	CASSSTGGKAYGYGYTF
TRBJ2-1	TRBD2	NA	TRBV6-4	TGTGCCAGCAGTTCCCTAGCGGGCAGCTCCTACAATGAGCAGTTCTTC	CASSSLAGSSYNEQFF
TRBJ1-5	NA	NA	TRBV27	TGTGCCAGCAGCGGGGGGGGGAGCAATCAGCCCCAGCATTTT	CASSGGGSNQPQHF
TRBJ2-6	NA	few	TRBV5-8	TGTGCCAGCGGACACAGGAGCTCTGGGGCCAACGTCCTGACTTTC	CASGHRSSGANVLTF
TRBJ1-2	NA	NA	TRBV7-2	TGTGCCAGCAGCTTAGATCCCTCCAGGGTTAACTATGGCTACACCTTC	CASSLDPSRVNYGYTF
TRBJ2-2	TRBD2	NA	TRBV5-6	TGTGCCAGCAGCTTGGCTAGCGGGAGACCCGGGGAGCTGTTTTTT	CASSLASGRPGELFF
TRBJ2-2	TRBD2	NA	TRBV7-9	TGTGCCAGCAGCTGGGCGGGAGCCACCGGGGAGCTGTTTTTT	CASSWAGATGELFF
TRBJ1-5	NA	NA	TRBV6-1	TGTGCCAGCAGTGATACGTTTGTGGGTAGCAATCAACCCCAGCATTTT	CASSDTFVGSNQPQHF
TRBJ1-1	TRBD1	NA	TRBV13	TGTGCCAGCAGCTGGAACAGGGGGAACACTGAAGCTTTCTTT	CASSWNRGNTEAFF
TRBJ1-3	NA	few	TRBV18	TGTGCCAGCTCACCACCCAGGGACTCTGGAAACACCATATATTTT	CASSPPRDSGNTIYF
TRBJ1-1	NA	NA	TRBV19	TGTGCCAGTAGTATAGATAGCGCGACAGGTACAAACACTGAAGCTTTCTTT	CASSIDSATGTNTEAFF
TRBJ2-1	TRBD1	few	TRBV29-1	TGCAGCTCTCGACAGGGGGACAATGAGCAGTTCTTC	CSSRQGDNEQFF
TRBJ1-1	TRBD1	NA	TRBV5-1	TGCGCCAGCAGCTTGTGGACAGGGAACACTGAAGCTTTCTTT	CASSLWTGNTEAFF
TRBJ1-1	TRBD1	large	TRBV19	TGTGCCAGTAGTATAATCCCAGGGACAGGGGCCGAAGCTTTCTTT	CASSIIPGTGAEAFF
TRBJ2-4	NA	NA	TRBV2	TGTGCCAGCAGCGCCGCGGGGGCGGGCATTCAGTACTTC	CASSAAGAGIQYF
TRBJ2-5	NA	NA	TRBV18	TGTGCCAGCTCACCACAAGCACAGGGAATCGGGGAGACCCAGTACTTC	CASSPQAQGIGETQYF
TRBJ2-2	TRBD2	NA	TRBV6-9	TGTGCCAGCAGGACTAGCGGTGACACCGGGGAGCTGTTTTTT	CASRTSGDTGELFF
TRBJ1-1	NA	once	TRBV21-1	TGTGCCAGCAGATACACCATAGCTACACAAATTCGCACTGAAGCTTTCTTT	CASRYTIATQIRTEAFF
TRBJ2-3	NA	NA	TRBV6-4	TGTGCCAGCAGTGTCTCGCGGTCCACAGATACGCAGTATTTT	CASSVSRSTDTQYF
TRBJ1-5	TRBD1	NA	TRBV6-6	TGTGCCAGCAGCCCCGCAGGGGGTGTCAATCAGCCCCAGCATTTT	CASSPAGGVNQPQHF
TRBJ2-5	NA	NA	TRBV4-1	TGCGCCAGCAGCCAAGACACGGGAGTGTGGGAGACCCAGTACTTC	CASSQDTGVWETQYF
TRBJ1-1	NA	NA	TRBV6-1	TGTGCCAGCAGTGAGCTGGGAGGGAACACTGAAGCTTTCTTT	CASSELGGNTEAFF
TRBJ1-1	NA	NA	TRBV7-4	TGTGCCAGCAGCTTTTCCGGGAGGAGATTAGGGAACACTGAAGCTTTCTTT	CASSFSGRRLGNTEAFF
TRBJ1-2	TRBD1	NA	TRBV7-3	TGTGCCAGCAGCGCCACAGGGGGCGGTGGCTACACCTTC	CASSATGGGGYTF
TRBJ2-1	NA	NA	TRBV4-3	TGCGCCAGCAGCCAAGATCTGAACAGGGGGGGATCCTACAATGAGCAGTTCTTC	CASSQDLNRGGSYNEQFF
TRBJ2-1	NA	NA	TRBV7-7	TGTGCCAGCAGCTTACTCAGCGGGTTAAGCTCCTACAATGAGCAGTTCTTC	CASSLLSGLSSYNEQFF
TRBJ1-2	NA	once	TRBV14	TGTGCCGGCAGCCAAGTTCTCCAGGGGATTGATGGCTACACCTTC	CAGSQVLQGIDGYTF
TRBJ1-2	NA	few	TRBV5-1	TGCGCCAGCAGCTTGGACACCTCTAACTATGGCTACACCTTC	CASSLDTSNYGYTF
TRBJ2-2	TRBD1	few	TRBV19	TGTGCCAGCAGCCGAGGGACAGGGGCCACCGGGGAGCTGTTTTTT	CASSRGTGATGELFF
TRBJ2-3	NA	NA	TRBV6-5	TGTGCCAGCAGGACGACAAGCACAGATACGCAGTATTTT	CASRTTSTDTQYF
TRBJ1-1	NA	NA	TRBV2	TGTGCCAGCAGTGTGATGCTAGAAGCTTTCTTT	CASSVMLEAFF
TRBJ2-1	TRBD1	NA	TRBV5-6	TGTGCCAGCAAGACAGGGGGGAATAATGAGCAGTTCTTC	CASKTGGNNEQFF
TRBJ2-7	TRBD2	NA	TRBV11-2	TGTGCCAGCAGCCCATCTAGCGGGAGTTACGAGCAGTACTTC	CASSPSSGSYEQYF
TRBJ1-2	TRBD1	NA	TRBV20-1	TGCAGTGCTTCAGGGGGGTATGGCTACACCTTC	CSASGGYGYTF
TRBJ1-2	NA	NA	TRBV19	TGTGCCAGTAGATCCACAGGGAACTATGGCTACACCTTC	CASRSTGNYGYTF
TRBJ1-3	TRBD1	once	TRBV7-2	TGTGCCAGCAGCTTGACAGGGGCAGCTGGAAACACCATATATTTT	CASSLTGAAGNTIYF